This TCR beta chain emerged from a study of control samples from healthy donors and cancer patients. With V trimmed by 3 bases and J by 6 bases, 9 bases remained unmatched. CDR1 and CDR2 from the germline V gene are SGHAT and FQNNGV. CDR3 length: 15 amino acids. The assay was immunoSEQ multiplex PCR, and TCRdb's table has in-frame clones only and misses some. Of 100,000 to 150,000 clones listed, approximately 92% are singletons. Sequencing was performed on blood. The sequence was collected from a woman between 50 and 59 years old in good health. This chain uses TRBV11-2 with TRBJ2-3, with TRBD2 identical over 7 bases. CDR3: CASSFGGRALDTQYF. CDR3 DNA: TGTGCCAGCAGCTTTGGTGGGAGGGCCTTGGATACGCAGTATTTT.